In its sample, the clone carrying this TCR beta chain was seen once. These data come from a study of blood T cell repertoires in COVID-19. Across the whole study: The United States, Italy and Spain were the sources of the acute and convalescent COVID-19 samples. Sources were T cells, B-cell-depleted T cells, or PBMCs; the material itself was cDNA or gDNA.

The germline V gene has CDR1 MDHEN and CDR2 SYDVKM. Trimming took 8 bases from V and 6 from J, leaving 12 bases between them. The CDR3 runs to 12 residues. Source study methods: The authors estimated nucleated cell counts from reference gene primer amplification. Sequencing was performed with immunoSEQ multiplex PCR; in TCRdb, only in-frame clones are kept and a portion is missing. D and trimming come from the DNA, and the V and J calls and clone size come from that table. Counted here are roughly 100,000 clones, 70% to 90% occurring once; the ten biggest clones make up around 3.1%. The sample taken for sequencing was peripheral blood. The TCR sequence derives from a man between 45 and 60 years old in a cohort sampled during active COVID-19. V and J are TRBV28 and TRBJ2-3; D call uncertain. CDR3 in amino acids: CASSGRRDTQYF. In DNA form, the CDR3 reads TGTGCCAGCTCCGGTCGGCGGGATACGCAGTATTTT.